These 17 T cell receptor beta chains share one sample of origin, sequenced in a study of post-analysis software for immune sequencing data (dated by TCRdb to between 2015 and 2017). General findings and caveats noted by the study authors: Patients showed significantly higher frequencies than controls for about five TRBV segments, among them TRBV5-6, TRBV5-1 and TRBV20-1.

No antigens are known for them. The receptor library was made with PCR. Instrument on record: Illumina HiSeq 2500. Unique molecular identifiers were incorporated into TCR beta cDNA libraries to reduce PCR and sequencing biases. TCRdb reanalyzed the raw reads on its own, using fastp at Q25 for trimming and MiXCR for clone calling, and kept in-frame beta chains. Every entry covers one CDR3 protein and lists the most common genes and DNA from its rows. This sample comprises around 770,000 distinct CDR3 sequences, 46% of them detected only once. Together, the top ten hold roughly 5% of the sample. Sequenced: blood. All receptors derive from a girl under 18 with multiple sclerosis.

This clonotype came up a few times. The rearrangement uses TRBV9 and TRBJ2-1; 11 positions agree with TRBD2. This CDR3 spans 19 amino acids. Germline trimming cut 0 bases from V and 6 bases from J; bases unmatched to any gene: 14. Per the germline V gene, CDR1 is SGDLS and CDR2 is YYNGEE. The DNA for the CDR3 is TGTGCCAGCAGCGTAGCCCCGAGACTAGCGGGAATGGGGGTCAATGAGCAGTTCTTC. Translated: CASSVAPRLAGMGVNEQFF.

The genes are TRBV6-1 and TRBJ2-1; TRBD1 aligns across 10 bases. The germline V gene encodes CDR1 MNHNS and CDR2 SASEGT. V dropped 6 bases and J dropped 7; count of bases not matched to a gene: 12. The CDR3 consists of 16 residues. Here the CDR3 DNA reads TGTGCCAGCAGGAGACCCCTGGTGGACAGGGGGAATGAGCAGTTCTTC. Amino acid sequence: CASRRPLVDRGNEQFF.

CDR3 residues: CASSRRGTGANVLTF. The CDR3 nucleotides are TGTGCCAGCAGTCGCAGGGGAACTGGGGCCAACGTCCTGACTTTC. The chain carries TRBV6-5 and TRBJ2-6, with D perhaps TRBD1 (6 bases). Per germline, CDR1 MNHEY and CDR2 SVGAGI. This CDR3 is 15 amino acids long. V was shortened by 5 bases and J by 2 bases, with 10 bases between the two germline ends.

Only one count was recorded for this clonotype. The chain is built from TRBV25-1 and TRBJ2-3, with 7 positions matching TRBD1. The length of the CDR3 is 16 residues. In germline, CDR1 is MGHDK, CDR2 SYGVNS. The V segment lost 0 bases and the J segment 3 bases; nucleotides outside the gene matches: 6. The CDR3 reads CASSEYWARGTDTQYF. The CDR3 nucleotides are TGTGCCAGCAGTGAATATTGGGCCAGGGGGACAGATACGCAGTATTTT. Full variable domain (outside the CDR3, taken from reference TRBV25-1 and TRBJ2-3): EADIYQTPRYLVIGTGKKITLECSQTMGHDKMYWYQQDPGMELHLIHYSYGVNSTEKGDLSSESTVSRIRTEHFPLTLESARPSHTSQYLCASSEYWARGTDTQYFGPGTRLTVL.

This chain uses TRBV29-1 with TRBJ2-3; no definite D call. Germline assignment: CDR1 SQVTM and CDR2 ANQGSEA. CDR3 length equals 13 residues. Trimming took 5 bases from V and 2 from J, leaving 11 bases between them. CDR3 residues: CSVRSENTDTQYF. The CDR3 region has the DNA TGCAGCGTTCGCAGCGAAAACACAGATACGCAGTATTTT.

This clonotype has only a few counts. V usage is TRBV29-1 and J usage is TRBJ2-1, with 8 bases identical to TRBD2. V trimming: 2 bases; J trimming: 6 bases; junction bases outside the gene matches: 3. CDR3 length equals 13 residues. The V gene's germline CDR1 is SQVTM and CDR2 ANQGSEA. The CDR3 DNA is TGCAGCGTTGAACCAGCGGGAGTCAATGAGCAGTTCTTC. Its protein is CSVEPAGVNEQFF.

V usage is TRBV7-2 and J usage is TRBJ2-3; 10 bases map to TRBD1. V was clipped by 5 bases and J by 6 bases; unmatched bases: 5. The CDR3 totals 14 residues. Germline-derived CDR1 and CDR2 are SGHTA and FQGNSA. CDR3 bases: TGTGCCAGCAGCCCCGGGACAGGGGTGGATACGCAGTATTTT. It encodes CASSPGTGVDTQYF.

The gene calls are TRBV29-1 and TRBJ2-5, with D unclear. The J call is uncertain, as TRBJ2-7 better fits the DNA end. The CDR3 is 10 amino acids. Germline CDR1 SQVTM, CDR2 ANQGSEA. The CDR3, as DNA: TGCAGCGTTTGGCACGACGAGCAGTACTTC. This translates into CSVWHDEQYF.

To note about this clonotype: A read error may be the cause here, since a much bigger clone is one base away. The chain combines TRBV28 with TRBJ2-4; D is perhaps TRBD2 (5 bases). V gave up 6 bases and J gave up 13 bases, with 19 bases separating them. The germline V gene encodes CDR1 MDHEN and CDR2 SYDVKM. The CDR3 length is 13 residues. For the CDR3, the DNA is TGTGCCAGCAGCCAAGACCCCATGCGGGCCCAGTACTTC. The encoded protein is CASSQDPMRAQYF.

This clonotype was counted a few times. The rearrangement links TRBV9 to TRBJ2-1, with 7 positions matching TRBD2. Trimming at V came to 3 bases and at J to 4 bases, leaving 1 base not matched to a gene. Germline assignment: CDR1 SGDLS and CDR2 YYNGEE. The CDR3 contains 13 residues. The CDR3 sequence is CASSAGGYNEQFF. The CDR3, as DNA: TGTGCCAGCAGCGCGGGGGGATACAATGAGCAGTTCTTC.

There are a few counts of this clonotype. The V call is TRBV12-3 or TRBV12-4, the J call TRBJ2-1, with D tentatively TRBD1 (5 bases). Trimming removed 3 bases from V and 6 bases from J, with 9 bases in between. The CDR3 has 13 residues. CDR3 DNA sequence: TGTGCCAGCAGTTTCCCTCAGGGCAATGAGCAGTTCTTC. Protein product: CASSFPQGNEQFF.

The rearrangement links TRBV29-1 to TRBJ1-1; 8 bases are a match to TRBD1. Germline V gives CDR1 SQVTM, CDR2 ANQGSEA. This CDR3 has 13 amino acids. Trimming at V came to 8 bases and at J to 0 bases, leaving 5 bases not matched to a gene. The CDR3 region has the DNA TGCAGCATTAGGACAGGGCTGAACACTGAAGCTTTCTTT. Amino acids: CSIRTGLNTEAFF.

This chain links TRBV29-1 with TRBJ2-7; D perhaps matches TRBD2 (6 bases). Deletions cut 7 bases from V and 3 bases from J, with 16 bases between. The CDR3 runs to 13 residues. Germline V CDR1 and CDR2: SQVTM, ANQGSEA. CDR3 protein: CSAQGGSNYEQYF. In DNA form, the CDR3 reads TGCAGCGCCCAGGGAGGCAGCAACTACGAGCAGTACTTC.

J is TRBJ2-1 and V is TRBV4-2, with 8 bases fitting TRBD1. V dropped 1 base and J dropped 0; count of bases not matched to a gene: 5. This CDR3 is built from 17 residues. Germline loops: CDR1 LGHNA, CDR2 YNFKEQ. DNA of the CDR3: TGTGCCAGCAGCCAAGTGGGCACAGGGGGCTCCTACAATGAGCAGTTCTTC. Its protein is CASSQVGTGGSYNEQFF.

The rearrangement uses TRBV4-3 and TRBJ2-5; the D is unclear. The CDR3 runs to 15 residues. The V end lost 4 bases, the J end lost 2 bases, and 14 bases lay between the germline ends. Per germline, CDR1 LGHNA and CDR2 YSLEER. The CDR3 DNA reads TGCGCCAGCAGCCCGAGCCCCCCCCTACAAGAGACCCAGTACTTC. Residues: CASSPSPPLQETQYF.

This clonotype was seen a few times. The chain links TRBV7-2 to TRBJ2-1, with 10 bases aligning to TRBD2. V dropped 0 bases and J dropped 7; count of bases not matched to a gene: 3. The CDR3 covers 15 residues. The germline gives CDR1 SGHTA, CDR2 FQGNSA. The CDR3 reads CASSLASGRMNEQFF. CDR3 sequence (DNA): TGTGCCAGCAGCTTAGCTAGCGGGAGGATGAATGAGCAGTTCTTC.

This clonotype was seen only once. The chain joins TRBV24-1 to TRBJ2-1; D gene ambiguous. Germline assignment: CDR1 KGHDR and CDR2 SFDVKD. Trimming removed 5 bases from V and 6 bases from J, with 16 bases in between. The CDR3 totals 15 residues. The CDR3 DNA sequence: TGTGCCACCAGTGTTAGGACCCGGAGAGGCAATGAGCAGTTCTTC. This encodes CATSVRTRRGNEQFF.